This T cell receptor (beta chain) appears in the sequencing data of a study of metastatic and nonmetastatic thyroid tumors. Not a single patient had been given any form of treatment at any point before undergoing thyroid surgery. With V trimmed by 4 bases and J by 4 bases, 7 bases remained unmatched. The germline V gene encodes CDR1 MNHEY and CDR2 SVGAGI. This CDR3 comprises 15 residues. This clone turned up a few times. As yet, its antigen is unknown. Study-level points and caveats: Malignant tumors reportedly showed significantly higher TCR beta diversity than benign nodules in both blood and tumor.

TCRdb ran MiXCR on the PCR reads. The sample has under 25,000 clones, 20% to 25% seen once; the top ten hold 8.1%. V and J are TRBV6-5 and TRBJ1-1, with TRBD1 matching 9 bases. Material for sequencing was adjacent normal tissue. This receptor was identified in a female donor with papillary thyroid cancer or a benign thyroid nodule (not recorded which). Some clones in this sample may be carry-over from other donors' samples. CDR3 protein: CASSSQQGAGTEAFF. Written as DNA, the CDR3 is TGTGCCAGCAGTTCTCAACAGGGGGCGGGCACTGAAGCTTTCTTT.